These T cell receptor beta chains were read from a single sample in a study of blood T cell repertoires in COVID-19. Sequenced by immunoSEQ multiplex PCR; TCRdb stores in-frame clones only, minus some. The sample has about 230,000 clones, 65% to 85% seen once. The specimen sequenced was peripheral blood. The receptors here all came from a woman of 80 years or more with acute or convalescent COVID-19. CDR3s include the opening cysteine and the closing phenylalanine or tryptophan. A D gene is named only where the DNA matches it firmly. Clone size is given for some rows only: seen once, a few or many times, or a class if the clone is expanded.

cdr3_nt | cdr3_aa | d_call | clone_size | j_call | v_call
TGTGCCACCAGTGACAACGACAGGGTTATTACGATTTATAGCAATCAGCCCCAGCATTTT | CATSDNDRVITIYSNQPQHF | TRBD1 | . | TRBJ1-5 | TRBV24-1
TGTGCCAGCAGTCACAAACAGGGCCCGGCTTTCTTT | CASSHKQGPAFF | . | once | TRBJ1-1 | TRBV28
TGTGCCAGCATTAGCGGGGTTTCCACCGGGGAGCTGTTTTTT | CASISGVSTGELFF | TRBD2 | . | TRBJ2-2 | TRBV2
TGTGCCAGCAGCTTAGGGGGACAGGGTTTCTCACCCCTCCACTTT | CASSLGGQGFSPLHF | TRBD1 | . | TRBJ1-6 | TRBV5-4
TGTGCCAGCAGTGAAGTCGGGGACACTGAAGCTTTCTTT | CASSEVGDTEAFF | . | . | TRBJ1-1 | TRBV6-1
TGTGCCAGCAGCCATGGGACTAAGCAAGAGACCCAGTACTTC | CASSHGTKQETQYF | TRBD2 | . | TRBJ2-5 | TRBV7-2
TGTGCCAGCAGTGTATCAGTTGGGGGCGATGGCTACACCTTC | CASSVSVGGDGYTF | . | . | TRBJ1-2 | TRBV2
TGTGCCTGGAGGGCGGGGAGCACAGATACGCAGTATTTT | CAWRAGSTDTQYF | . | . | TRBJ2-3 | TRBV30
TGCGCCAGCAGCTTGCAGACAGGGGGCTCTGGAAACACCATATATTTT | CASSLQTGGSGNTIYF | TRBD1 | . | TRBJ1-3 | TRBV5-1
TGTGCCACCAGCAGAGATGCTACTAGCGGGGGGGAAGAGACCCAGTACTTC | CATSRDATSGGEETQYF | TRBD2 | . | TRBJ2-5 | TRBV15
TGCGCCAGCAGCAGGGGGGGTCAGGGGACAGATACGCAGTATTTT | CASSRGGQGTDTQYF | . | . | TRBJ2-3 | TRBV5-1
TGTGCCAGCAGTTACGGGTCCACAGATACGCAGTATTTT | CASSYGSTDTQYF | . | once | TRBJ2-3 | TRBV28
TGTGCCAGCAGCCAAGTTACCTTAGGGAGAAGTGGCTACACCTTC | CASSQVTLGRSGYTF | . | . | TRBJ1-2 | TRBV3-1/TRBV3-2
TGTGCCAGCAGTGAATTGGGACAGGAAGTAGATACGCAGTATTTT | CASSELGQEVDTQYF | TRBD1 | . | TRBJ2-3 | TRBV2
TGCGCCAGCAGTGAGTCGGGACAGCCCTATGGCTACACCTTC | CASSESGQPYGYTF | TRBD1 | once | TRBJ1-2 | TRBV10-1
TGTGCCAGCAGGGTGGGATTCGCGGGTGACACAGATACGCAGTATTTT | CASRVGFAGDTDTQYF | . | . | TRBJ2-3 | TRBV4-2
TGTGCCACCAGTGACGGGTGGAATGAAAAACTGTTTTTT | CATSDGWNEKLFF | . | once | TRBJ1-4 | TRBV24-1
TGTGCCAGCAGTGAAATGAACACGTACTATGGCTACACCTTC | CASSEMNTYYGYTF | . | few | TRBJ1-2 | TRBV6-1
TGTGCCAGCGCAACCGGGACAACGACTAACTATGGCTACACCTTC | CASATGTTTNYGYTF | . | . | TRBJ1-2 | TRBV7-9
TGCGCCAGCCTCTATGGCTACACCTTC | CASLYGYTF | . | . | TRBJ1-2 | TRBV4-1
TGCGCCAGCAGCTTGGGAGAGGCTAGCGGGAAAAATGAGCAGTTCTTC | CASSLGEASGKNEQFF | TRBD2 | . | TRBJ2-1 | TRBV5-1
TGTGCCAGCACTCTTAGCGGGACAGGGGGCTACGAGCAGTACTTC | CASTLSGTGGYEQYF | TRBD1 | . | TRBJ2-7 | TRBV6-5
TGTGCCAGCAGTGACTCGAGCAGGGCAGCAGCCGGGGAGCTGTTTTTT | CASSDSSRAAAGELFF | . | . | TRBJ2-2 | TRBV6-4
TGTGCCAGCAGTTTTACAGAGAACACTGAAGCTTTCTTT | CASSFTENTEAFF | . | . | TRBJ1-1 | TRBV12-3/TRBV12-4
TGTGCCAGCAGCTTAGCCGGGACACACCAAGAGACCCAGTACTTC | CASSLAGTHQETQYF | . | . | TRBJ2-5 | TRBV7-2
TGTGCCAGCAGTGAGGAGGGAGAGACCCAGTACTTC | CASSEEGETQYF | . | . | TRBJ2-5 | TRBV2
TGCAGCGTTGAAGATCGGGTACAAACCAGTAGTTATAGCAATCAGCCCCAGCATTTT | CSVEDRVQTSSYSNQPQHF | . | . | TRBJ1-5 | TRBV29-1